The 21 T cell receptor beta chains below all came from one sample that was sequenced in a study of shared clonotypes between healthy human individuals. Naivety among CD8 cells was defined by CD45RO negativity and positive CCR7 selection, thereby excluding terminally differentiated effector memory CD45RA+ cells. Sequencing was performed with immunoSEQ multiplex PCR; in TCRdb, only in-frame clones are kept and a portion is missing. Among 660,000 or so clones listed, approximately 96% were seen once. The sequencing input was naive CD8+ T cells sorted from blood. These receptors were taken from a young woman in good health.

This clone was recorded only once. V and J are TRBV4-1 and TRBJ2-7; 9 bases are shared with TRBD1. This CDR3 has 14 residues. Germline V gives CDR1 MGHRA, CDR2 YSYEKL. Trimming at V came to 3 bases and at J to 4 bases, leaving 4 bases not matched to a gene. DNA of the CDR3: TGCGCCAGCAGCCACTATGGACAGGGGTACGAGCAGTACTTC. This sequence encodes CASSHYGQGYEQYF.

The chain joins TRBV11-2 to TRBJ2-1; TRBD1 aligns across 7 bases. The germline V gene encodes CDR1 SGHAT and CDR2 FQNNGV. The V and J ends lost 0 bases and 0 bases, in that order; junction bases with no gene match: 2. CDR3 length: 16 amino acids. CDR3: CASSLERDSSYNEQFF. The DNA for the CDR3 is TGTGCCAGCAGCTTAGAAAGGGACAGCTCCTACAATGAGCAGTTCTTC.

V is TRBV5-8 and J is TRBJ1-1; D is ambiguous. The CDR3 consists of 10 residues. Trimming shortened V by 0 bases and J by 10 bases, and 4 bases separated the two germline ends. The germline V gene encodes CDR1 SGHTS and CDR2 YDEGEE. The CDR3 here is CASSLGRAFF. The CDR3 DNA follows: TGTGCCAGCAGCTTGGGGCGAGCTTTCTTT.

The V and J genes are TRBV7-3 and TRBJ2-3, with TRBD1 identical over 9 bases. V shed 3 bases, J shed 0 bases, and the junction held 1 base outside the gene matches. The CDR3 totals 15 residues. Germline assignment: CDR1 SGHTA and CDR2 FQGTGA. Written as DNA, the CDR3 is TGTGCCAGCAGCTTTGGGACAGGGAGCACAGATACGCAGTATTTT. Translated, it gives CASSFGTGSTDTQYF.

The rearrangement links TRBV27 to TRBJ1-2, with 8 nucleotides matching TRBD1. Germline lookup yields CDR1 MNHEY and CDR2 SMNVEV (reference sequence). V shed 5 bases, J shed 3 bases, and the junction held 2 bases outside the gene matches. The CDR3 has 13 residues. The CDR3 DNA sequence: TGTGCCAGCAGTAGGACAGGGTACTATGGCTACACCTTC. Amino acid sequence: CASSRTGYYGYTF.

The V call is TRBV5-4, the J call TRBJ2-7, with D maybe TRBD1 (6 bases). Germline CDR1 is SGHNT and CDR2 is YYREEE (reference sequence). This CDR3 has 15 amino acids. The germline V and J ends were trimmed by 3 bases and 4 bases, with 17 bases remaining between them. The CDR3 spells CASSSDRLFSYEQYF. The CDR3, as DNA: TGTGCCAGCAGCTCCGACAGGTTGTTCTCTTACGAGCAGTACTTC.

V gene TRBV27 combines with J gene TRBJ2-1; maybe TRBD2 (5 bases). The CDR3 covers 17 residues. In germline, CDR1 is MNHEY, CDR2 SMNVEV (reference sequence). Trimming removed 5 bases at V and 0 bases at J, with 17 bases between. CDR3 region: CASSLVPSSSSYNEQFF. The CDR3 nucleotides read TGTGCCAGCAGTCTCGTCCCTAGCTCGAGCTCCTACAATGAGCAGTTCTTC.

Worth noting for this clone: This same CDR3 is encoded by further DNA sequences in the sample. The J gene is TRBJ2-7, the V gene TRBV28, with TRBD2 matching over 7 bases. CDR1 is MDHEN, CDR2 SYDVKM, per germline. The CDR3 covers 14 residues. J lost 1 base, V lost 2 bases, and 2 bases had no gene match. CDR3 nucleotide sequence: TGTGCCAGCAGTTTAGTGGGAGGGTCCTACGAGCAGTACTTC. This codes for CASSLVGGSYEQYF.

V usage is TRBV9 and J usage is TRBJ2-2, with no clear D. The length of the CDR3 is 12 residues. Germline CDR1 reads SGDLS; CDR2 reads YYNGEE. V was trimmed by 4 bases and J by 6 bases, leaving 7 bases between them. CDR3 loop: CASSLTPGELFF. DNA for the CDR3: TGTGCCAGCAGCCTGACCCCCGGGGAGCTGTTTTTT.

The CDR3: CASSSLTGTYEQYF. The CDR3 nucleotides are TGTGCCAGCAGCTCTTTGACAGGTACCTACGAGCAGTACTTC. The rearrangement uses TRBV7-8 and TRBJ2-7, with a possible D match to TRBD1 (6 bases). V was shortened by 4 bases and J by 2 bases, with 12 bases between the two germline ends. Looked up from germline, CDR1 is SGHVS and CDR2 is FQNEAQ. The CDR3 totals 14 residues.

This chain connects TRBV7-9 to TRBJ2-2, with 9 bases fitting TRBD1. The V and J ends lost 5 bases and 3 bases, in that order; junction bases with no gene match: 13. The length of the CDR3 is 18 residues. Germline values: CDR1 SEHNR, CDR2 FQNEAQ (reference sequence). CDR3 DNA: TGTGCCAGCAGCCCCCGATTAGGACAGGGGAGACACACCGGGGAGCTGTTTTTT. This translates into CASSPRLGQGRHTGELFF.

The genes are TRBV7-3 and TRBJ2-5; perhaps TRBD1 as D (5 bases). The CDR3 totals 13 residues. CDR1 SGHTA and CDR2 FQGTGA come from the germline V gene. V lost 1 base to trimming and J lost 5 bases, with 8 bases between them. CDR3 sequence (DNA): TGTGCCAGCAGCTTAATTTCAGGGGAGACCCAGTACTTC. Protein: CASSLISGETQYF.

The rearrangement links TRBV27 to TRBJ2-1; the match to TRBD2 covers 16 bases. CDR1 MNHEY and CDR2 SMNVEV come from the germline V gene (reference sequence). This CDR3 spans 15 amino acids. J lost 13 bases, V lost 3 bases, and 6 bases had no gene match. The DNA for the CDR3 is TGTGCCAGCAGTTTTGGGACTAGCGGGAGGGCCGTTCAGTTCTTC. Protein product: CASSFGTSGRAVQFF.

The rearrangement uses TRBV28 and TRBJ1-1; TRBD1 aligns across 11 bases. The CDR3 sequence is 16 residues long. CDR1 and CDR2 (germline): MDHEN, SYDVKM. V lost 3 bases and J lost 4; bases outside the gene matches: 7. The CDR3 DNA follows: TGTGCCAGCAGTTTGGGGGGACAGGGGGATGCCACTGAAGCTTTCTTT. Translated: CASSLGGQGDATEAFF.

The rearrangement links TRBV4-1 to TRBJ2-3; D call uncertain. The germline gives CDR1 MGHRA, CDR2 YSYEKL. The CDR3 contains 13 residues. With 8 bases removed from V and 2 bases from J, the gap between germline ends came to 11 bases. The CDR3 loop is CASRSAYTDTQYF. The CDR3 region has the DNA TGCGCCAGCCGAAGCGCTTACACAGATACGCAGTATTTT.

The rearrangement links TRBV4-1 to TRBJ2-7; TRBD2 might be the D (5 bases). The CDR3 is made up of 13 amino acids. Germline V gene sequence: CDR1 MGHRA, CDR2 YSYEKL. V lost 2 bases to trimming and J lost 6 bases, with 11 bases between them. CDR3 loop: CASSQPGRAEQYF. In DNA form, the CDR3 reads TGCGCCAGCAGCCAACCTGGGCGGGCCGAGCAGTACTTC.

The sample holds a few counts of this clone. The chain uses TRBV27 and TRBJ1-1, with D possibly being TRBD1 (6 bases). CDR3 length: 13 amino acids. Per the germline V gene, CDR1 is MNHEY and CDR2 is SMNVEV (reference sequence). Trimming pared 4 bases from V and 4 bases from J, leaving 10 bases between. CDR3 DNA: TGTGCCAGCAGTTGGACAGTTAGCACTGAAGCTTTCTTT. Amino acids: CASSWTVSTEAFF.

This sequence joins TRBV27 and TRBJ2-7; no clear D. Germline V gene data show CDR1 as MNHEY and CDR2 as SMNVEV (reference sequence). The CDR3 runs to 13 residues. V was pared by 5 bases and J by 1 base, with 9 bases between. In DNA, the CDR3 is TGTGCCAGCAGTCCCAACGAGTCCTACGAGCAGTACTTC. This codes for CASSPNESYEQYF.

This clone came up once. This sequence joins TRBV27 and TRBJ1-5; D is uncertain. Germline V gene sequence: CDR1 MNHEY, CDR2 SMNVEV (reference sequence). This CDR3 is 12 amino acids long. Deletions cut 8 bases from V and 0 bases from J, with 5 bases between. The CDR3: CASGYSNQPQHF. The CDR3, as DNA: TGTGCCAGCGGGTATAGCAATCAGCCCCAGCATTTT.

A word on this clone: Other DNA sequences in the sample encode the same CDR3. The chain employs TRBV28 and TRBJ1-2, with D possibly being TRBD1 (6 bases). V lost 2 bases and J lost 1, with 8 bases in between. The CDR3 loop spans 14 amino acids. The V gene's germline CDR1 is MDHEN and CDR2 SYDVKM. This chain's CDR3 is CASSLQGSNYGYTF. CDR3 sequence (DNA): TGTGCCAGCAGTTTACAGGGGAGTAACTATGGCTACACCTTC.

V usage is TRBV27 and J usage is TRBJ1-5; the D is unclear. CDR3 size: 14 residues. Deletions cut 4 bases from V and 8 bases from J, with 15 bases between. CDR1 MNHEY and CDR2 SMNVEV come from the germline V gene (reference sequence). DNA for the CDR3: TGTGCCAGCAGTTCGGACTTCCCCTATGAGCCCCAGCATTTT. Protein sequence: CASSSDFPYEPQHF.